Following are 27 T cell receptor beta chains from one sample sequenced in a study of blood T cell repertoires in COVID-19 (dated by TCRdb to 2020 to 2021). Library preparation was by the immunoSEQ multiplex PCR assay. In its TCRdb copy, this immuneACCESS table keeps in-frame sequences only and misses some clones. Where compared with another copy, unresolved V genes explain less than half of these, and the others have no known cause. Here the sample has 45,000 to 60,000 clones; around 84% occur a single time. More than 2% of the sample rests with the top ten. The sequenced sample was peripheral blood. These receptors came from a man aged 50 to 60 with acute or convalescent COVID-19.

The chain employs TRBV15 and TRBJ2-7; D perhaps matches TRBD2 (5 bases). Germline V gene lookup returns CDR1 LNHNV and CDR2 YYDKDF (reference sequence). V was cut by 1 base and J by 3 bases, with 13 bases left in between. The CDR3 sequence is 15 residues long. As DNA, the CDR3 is TGTGCCACCAGCAGAGGGGGAGCGGCCGTCTACGAGCAGTACTTC. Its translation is CATSRGGAAVYEQYF.

CDR3 protein: CASSEHSNNEQYF. The CDR3 DNA reads as TGTGCCAGCAGTGAACACAGCAACAACGAGCAGTACTTC. The gene calls are TRBV6-1 and TRBJ2-7; D unresolved. V dropped 2 bases and J dropped 5 bases, with 10 bases sitting between them. CDR3 length: 13 amino acids. CDR1 and CDR2 from the germline V gene are MNHNS and SASEGT.

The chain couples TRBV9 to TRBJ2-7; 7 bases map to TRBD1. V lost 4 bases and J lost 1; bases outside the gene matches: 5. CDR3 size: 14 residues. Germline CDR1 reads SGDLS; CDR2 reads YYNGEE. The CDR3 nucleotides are TGTGCCAGCAGCTCCTGGGACAGTTCCTACGAGCAGTACTTC. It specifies CASSSWDSSYEQYF.

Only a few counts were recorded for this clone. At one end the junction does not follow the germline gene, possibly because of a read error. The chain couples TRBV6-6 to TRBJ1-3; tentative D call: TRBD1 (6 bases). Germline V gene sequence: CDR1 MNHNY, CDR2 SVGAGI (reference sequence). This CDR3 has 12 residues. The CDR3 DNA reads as TGTGCCAGCAGTACCCACGGGGGGCCTTCGAATTTT. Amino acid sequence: CASSTHGGPSNF.

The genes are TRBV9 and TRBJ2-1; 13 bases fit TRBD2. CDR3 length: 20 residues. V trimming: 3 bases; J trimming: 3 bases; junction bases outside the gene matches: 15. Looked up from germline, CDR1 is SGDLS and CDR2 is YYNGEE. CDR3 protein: CASSGRGELAGGPGYNEQFF. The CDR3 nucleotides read TGTGCCAGCAGCGGACGGGGGGAACTAGCGGGAGGGCCGGGCTACAATGAGCAGTTCTTC.

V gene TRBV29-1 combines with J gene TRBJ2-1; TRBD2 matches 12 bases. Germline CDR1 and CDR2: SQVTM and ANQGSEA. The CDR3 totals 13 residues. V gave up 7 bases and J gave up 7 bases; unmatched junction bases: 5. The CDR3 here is CSGRLAGGNEQFF. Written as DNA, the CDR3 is TGCAGCGGTCGCCTAGCGGGAGGGAATGAGCAGTTCTTC.

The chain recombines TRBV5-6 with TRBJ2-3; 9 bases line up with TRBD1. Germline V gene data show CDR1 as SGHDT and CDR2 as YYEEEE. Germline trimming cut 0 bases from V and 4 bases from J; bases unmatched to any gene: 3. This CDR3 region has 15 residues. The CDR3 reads CASSLGRTGADTQYF. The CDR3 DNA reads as TGTGCCAGCAGCTTGGGTCGGACAGGGGCAGATACGCAGTATTTT.

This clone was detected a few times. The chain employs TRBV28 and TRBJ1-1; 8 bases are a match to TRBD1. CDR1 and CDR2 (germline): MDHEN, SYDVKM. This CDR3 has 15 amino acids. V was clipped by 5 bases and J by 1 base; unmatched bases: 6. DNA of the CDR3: TGTGCCAGCAGTCCAACCGGGACAGGGAACACTGAAGCTTTCTTT. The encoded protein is CASSPTGTGNTEAFF.

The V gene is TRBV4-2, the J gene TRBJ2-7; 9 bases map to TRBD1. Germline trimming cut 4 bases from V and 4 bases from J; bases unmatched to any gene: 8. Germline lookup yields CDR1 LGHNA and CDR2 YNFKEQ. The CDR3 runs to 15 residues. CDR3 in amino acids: CASSRTTGGGYEQYF. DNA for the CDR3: TGTGCCAGCAGCCGCACAACAGGGGGCGGTTACGAGCAGTACTTC.

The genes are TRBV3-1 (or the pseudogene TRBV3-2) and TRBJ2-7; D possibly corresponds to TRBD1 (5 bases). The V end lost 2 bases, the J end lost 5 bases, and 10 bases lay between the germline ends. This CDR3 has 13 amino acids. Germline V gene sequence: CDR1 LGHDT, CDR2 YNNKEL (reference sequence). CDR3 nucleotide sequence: TGTGCCAGCAGCCAAAGACAGTTCCACGAGCAGTACTTC. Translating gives CASSQRQFHEQYF.

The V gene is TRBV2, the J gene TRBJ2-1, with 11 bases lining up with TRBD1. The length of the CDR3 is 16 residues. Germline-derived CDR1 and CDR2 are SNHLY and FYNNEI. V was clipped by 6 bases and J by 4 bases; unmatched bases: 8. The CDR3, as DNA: TGTGCCAGCAGCAGGGACAGGGGGGCAGGATACAATGAGCAGTTCTTC. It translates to CASSRDRGAGYNEQFF. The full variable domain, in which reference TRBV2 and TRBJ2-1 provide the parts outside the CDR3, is EPEVTQTPSHQVTQMGQEVILRCVPISNHLYFYWYRQILGQKVEFLVSFYNNEISEKSEIFDDQFSVERPDGSNFTLKIRSTKLEDSAMYFCASSRDRGAGYNEQFFGPGTRLTVL.

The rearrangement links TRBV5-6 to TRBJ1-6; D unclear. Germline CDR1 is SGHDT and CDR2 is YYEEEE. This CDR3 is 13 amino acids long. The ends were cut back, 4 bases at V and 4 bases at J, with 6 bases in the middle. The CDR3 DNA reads TGTGCCAGCAGCCGAGTGTATAATTCACCCCTCCACTTT. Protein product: CASSRVYNSPLHF.

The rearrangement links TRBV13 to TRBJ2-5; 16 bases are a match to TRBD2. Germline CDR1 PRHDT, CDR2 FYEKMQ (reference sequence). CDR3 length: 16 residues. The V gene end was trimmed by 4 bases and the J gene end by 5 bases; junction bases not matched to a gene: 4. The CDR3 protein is CASSSGLAGGRETQYF. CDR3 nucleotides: TGTGCCAGCAGCTCGGGACTAGCGGGAGGGCGGGAGACCCAGTACTTC.

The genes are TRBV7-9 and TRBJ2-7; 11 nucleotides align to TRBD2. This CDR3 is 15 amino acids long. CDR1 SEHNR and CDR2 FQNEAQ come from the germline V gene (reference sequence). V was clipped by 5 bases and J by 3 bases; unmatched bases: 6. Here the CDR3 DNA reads TGTGCCAGCAGCACTCCTAGCGGGGGGCGCTACGAGCAGTACTTC. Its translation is CASSTPSGGRYEQYF.

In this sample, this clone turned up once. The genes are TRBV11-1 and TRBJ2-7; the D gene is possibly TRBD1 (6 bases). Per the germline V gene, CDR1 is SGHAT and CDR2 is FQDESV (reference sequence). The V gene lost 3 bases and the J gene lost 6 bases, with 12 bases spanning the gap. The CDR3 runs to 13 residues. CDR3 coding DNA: TGTGCCAGCAGCTTGGACAGTCCTGTCGAGCAGTACTTC. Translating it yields CASSLDSPVEQYF.

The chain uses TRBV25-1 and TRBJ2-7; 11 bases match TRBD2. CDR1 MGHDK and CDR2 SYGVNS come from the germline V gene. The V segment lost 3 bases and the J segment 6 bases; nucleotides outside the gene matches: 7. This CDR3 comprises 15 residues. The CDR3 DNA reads TGTGCCAGCAGTGACCTAGCGGGAGGATACGGCGAGCAGTACTTC. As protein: CASSDLAGGYGEQYF.

CDR3 DNA: TGTGCCAGCAGCGTAGATTCTAGCGGGACTTACGAGCAGTACTTC. It translates to CASSVDSSGTYEQYF. This chain uses TRBV9 with TRBJ2-7, with TRBD2 matching over 9 bases. Trimming removed 0 bases from V and 4 bases from J; junction bases left unmatched: 5. Germline loops: CDR1 SGDLS, CDR2 YYNGEE. The CDR3 spans 15 residues.

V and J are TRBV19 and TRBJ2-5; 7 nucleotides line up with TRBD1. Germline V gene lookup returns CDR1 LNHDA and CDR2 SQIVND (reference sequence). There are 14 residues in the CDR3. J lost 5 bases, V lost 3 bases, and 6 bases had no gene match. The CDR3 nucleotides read TGTGCCAGTAGTATCCGACAGGGAGCGGAGACCCAGTACTTC. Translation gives CASSIRQGAETQYF.

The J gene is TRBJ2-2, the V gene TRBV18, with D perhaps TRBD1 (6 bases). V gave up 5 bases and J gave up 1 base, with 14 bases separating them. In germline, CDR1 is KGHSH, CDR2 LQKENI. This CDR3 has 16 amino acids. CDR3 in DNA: TGTGCCAGCTCAACACGCGGACAGCGGAACACCGGGGAGCTGTTTTTT. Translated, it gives CASSTRGQRNTGELFF.

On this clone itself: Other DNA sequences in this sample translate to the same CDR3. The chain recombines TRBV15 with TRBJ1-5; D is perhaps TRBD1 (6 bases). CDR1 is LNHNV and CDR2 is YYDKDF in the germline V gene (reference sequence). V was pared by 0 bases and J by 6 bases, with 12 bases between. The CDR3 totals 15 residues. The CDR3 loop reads CATSRDPGGGQPQHF. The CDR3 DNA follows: TGTGCCACCAGCAGAGATCCGGGGGGCGGTCAGCCCCAGCATTTT.

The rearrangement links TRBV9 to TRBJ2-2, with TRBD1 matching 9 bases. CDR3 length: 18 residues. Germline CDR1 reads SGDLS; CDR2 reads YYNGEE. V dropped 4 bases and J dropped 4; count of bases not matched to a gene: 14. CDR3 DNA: TGTGCCAGCAGCTCCCGGACAGGGGCGGGAAAGGGCACCGGGGAGCTGTTTTTT. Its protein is CASSSRTGAGKGTGELFF.

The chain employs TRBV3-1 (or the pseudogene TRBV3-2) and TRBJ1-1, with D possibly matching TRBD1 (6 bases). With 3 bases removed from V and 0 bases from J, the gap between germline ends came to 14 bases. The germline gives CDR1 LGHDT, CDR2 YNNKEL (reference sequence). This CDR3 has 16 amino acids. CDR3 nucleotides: TGTGCCAGCAGCCACTATGGACAGATGCTGAACACTGAAGCTTTCTTT. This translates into CASSHYGQMLNTEAFF.

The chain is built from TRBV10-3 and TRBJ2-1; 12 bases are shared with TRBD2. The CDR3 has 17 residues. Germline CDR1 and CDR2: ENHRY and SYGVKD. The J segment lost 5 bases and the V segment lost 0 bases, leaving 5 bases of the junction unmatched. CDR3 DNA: TGTGCCATCAGTGAGTCGAGCCTAGCGGGAGGGAACAATGAGCAGTTCTTC. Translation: CAISESSLAGGNNEQFF.

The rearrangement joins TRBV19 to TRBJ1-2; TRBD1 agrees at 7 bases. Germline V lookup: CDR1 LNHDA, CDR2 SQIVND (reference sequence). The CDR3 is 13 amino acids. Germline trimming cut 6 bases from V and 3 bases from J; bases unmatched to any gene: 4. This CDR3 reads CASSQGGDYGYTF. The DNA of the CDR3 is TGTGCCAGTAGCCAGGGGGGAGACTATGGCTACACCTTC. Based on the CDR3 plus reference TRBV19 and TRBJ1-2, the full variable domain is DGGITQSPKYLFRKEGQNVTLSCEQNLNHDAMYWYRQDPGQGLRLIYYSQIVNDFQKGDIAEGYSVSREKKESFPLTVTSAQKNPTAFYLCASSQGGDYGYTFGSGTRLTVV.

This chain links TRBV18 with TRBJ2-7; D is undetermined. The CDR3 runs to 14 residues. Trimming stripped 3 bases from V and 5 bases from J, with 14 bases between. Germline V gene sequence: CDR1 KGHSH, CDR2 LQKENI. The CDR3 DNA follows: TGTGCCAGCTCACCTAGACCGGGTGAGGACGAGCAGTACTTC. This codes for CASSPRPGEDEQYF.

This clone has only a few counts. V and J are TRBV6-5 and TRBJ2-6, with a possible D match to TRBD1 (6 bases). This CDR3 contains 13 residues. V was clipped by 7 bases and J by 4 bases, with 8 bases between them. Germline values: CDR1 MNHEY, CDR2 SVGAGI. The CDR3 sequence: CASTGTGANVLTF. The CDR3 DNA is TGTGCCAGCACCGGGACAGGGGCCAACGTCCTGACTTTC.

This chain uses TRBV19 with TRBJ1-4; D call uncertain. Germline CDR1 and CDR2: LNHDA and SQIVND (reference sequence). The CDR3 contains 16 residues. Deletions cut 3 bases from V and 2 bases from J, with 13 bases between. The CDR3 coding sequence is TGTGCCAGTAGTATCTTCGGGGTGATGACTAATGAAAAACTGTTTTTT. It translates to CASSIFGVMTNEKLFF. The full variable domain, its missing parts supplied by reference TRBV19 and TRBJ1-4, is DGGITQSPKYLFRKEGQNVTLSCEQNLNHDAMYWYRQDPGQGLRLIYYSQIVNDFQKGDIAEGYSVSREKKESFPLTVTSAQKNPTAFYLCASSIFGVMTNEKLFFGSGTQLSVL.